One T cell receptor (beta chain) is described in this entry. A much larger clone differs from this one at a single base, so this may be a read error. This record comes from a study of T-cell memory formation after mild COVID-19. Trimming took off 5 bases at V and 4 bases at J, with 9 bases between the two ends. Per the germline V gene, CDR1 is SEHNR and CDR2 is FQNEAQ (reference sequence). The CDR3 length is 13 residues. TCRdb ran MiXCR on the 5' RACE reads and lists one entry per CDR3 protein. The sample includes about 340,000 distinct CDR3 sequences, under 25% of them seen just once. V gene TRBV7-9 combines with J gene TRBJ2-1; unclear D gene. The TCR was taken from a man aged 18 to 35 who had mild COVID-19 (a few samples of this study predate the infection). Cell type and time point are not known. Sequencing input: PBMCs or a T cell subset sorted from them (not recorded which). The CDR3 here is CASSLEDYNEQFF. CDR3 nucleotides: TGTGCCAGCAGCCTAGAGGATTACAATGAGCAGTTCTTC.